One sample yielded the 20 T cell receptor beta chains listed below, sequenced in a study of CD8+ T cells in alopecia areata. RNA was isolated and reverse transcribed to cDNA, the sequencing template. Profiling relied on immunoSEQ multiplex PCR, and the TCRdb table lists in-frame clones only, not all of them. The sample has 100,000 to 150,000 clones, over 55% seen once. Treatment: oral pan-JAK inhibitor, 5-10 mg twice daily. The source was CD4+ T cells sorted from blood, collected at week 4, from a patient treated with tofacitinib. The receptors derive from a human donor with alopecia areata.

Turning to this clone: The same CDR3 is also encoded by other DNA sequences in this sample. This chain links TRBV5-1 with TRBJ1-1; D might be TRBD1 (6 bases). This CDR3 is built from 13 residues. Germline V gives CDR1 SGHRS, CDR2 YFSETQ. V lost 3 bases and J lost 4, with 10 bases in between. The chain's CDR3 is CASSSQGSTEAFF. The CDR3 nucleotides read TGCGCCAGCAGCTCGCAGGGGAGCACTGAAGCTTTCTTT.

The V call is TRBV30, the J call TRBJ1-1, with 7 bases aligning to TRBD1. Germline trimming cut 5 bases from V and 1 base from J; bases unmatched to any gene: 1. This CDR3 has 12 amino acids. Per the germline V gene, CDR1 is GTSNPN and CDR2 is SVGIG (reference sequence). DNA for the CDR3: TGTGCCTGGGACAGGGAGAACACTGAAGCTTTCTTT. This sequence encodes CAWDRENTEAFF. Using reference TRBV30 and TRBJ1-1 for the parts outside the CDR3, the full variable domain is SQTIHQWPATLVQPVGSPLSLECTVEGTSNPNLYWYRQAAGRGLQLLFYSVGIGQISSEVPQNLSASRPQDRQFILSSKKLLLSDSGFYLCAWDRENTEAFFGQGTRLTVV.

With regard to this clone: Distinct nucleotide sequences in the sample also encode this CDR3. CDR3 region: CASSLGSGTDTQYF. CDR3 DNA: TGTGCCAGCAGCTTAGGTAGCGGCACAGATACGCAGTATTTT. The rearrangement links TRBV7-2 to TRBJ2-3; a weak D match, TRBD2 (5 bases). There are 14 residues in the CDR3. V was trimmed by 1 base and J by 1 base, leaving 6 bases between them. CDR1 and CDR2 (germline): SGHTA, FQGNSA.

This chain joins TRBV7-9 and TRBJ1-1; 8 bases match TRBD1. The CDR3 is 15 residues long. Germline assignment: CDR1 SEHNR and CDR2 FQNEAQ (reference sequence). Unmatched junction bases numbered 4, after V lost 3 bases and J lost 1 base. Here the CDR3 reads CASSFRGQGNTEAFF. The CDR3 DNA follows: TGTGCCAGCAGCTTCAGGGGGCAAGGGAACACTGAAGCTTTCTTT.

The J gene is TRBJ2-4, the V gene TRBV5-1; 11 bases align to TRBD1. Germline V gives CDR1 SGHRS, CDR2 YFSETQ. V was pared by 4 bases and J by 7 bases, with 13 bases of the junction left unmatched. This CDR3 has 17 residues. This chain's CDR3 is CASSTGQGARARNIQYF. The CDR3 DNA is TGCGCCAGCAGCACCGGACAGGGGGCGAGGGCCCGCAACATTCAGTACTTC.

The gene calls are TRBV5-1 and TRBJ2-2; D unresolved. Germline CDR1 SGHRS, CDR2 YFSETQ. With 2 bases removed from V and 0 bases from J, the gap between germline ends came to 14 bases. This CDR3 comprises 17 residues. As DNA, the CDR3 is TGCGCCAGCAGCTTAGAACAGCTATCCTCGAACACCGGGGAGCTGTTTTTT. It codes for CASSLEQLSSNTGELFF. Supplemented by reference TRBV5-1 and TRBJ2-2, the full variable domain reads KAGVTQTPRYLIKTRGQQVTLSCSPISGHRSVSWYQQTPGQGLQFLFEYFSETQRNKGNFPGRFSGRQFSNSRSEMNVSTLELGDSALYLCASSLEQLSSNTGELFFGEGSRLTVL.

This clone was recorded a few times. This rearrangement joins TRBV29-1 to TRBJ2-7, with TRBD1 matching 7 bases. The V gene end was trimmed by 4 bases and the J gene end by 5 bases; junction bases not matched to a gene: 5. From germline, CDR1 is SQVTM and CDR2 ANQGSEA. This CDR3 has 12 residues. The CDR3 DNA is TGCAGCGTTGGGGGACAGTCCAACGAGCAGTACTTC. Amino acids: CSVGGQSNEQYF.

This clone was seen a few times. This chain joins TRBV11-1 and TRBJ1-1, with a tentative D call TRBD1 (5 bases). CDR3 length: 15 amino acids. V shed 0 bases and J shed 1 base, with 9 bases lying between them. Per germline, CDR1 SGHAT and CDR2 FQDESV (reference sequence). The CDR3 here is CASSLALRENTEAFF. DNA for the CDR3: TGTGCCAGCAGCTTAGCGCTCAGGGAGAACACTGAAGCTTTCTTT.

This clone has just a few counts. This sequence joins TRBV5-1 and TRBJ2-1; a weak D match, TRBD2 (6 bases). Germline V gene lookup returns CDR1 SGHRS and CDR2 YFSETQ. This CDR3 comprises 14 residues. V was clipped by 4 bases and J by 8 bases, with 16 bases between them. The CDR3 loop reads CASSIGDLFDEQFF. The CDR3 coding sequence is TGCGCCAGCAGCATCGGGGACTTATTCGATGAGCAGTTCTTC.

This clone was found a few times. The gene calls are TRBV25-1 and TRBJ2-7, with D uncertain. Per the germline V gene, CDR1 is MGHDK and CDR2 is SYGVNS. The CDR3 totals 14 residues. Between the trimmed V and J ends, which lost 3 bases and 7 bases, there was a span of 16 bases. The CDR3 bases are TGTGCCAGCAGTGACTACTCCTGGAGCTCGGAGCAGTACTTC. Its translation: CASSDYSWSSEQYF.

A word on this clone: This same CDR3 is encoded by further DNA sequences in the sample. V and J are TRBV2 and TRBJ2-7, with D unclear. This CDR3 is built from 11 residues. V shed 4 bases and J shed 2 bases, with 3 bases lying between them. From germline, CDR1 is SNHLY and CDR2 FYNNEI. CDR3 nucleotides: TGTGCCAGCAGTGGGGCCTACGAGCAGTACTTC. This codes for CASSGAYEQYF.

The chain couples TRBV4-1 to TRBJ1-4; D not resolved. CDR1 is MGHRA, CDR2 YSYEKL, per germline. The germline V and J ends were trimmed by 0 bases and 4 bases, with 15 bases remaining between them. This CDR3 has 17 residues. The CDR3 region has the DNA TGCGCCAGCAGCCAAGACAGTATGGAACAAATTAATGAAAAACTGTTTTTT. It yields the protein CASSQDSMEQINEKLFF.

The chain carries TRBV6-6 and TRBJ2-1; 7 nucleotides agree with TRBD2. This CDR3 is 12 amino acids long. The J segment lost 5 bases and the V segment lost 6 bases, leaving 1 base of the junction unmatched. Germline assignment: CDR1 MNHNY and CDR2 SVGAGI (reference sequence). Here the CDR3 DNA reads TGTGCCAGCAGCCGGGGGGACAATGAGCAGTTCTTC. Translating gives CASSRGDNEQFF.

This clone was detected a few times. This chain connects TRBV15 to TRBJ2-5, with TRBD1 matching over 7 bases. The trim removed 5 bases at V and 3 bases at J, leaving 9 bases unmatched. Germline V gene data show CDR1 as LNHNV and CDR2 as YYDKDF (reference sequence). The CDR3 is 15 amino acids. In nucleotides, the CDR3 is TGTGCCACCAGCTTTGAGGGACAGCCGGAAGAGACCCAGTACTTC. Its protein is CATSFEGQPEETQYF.

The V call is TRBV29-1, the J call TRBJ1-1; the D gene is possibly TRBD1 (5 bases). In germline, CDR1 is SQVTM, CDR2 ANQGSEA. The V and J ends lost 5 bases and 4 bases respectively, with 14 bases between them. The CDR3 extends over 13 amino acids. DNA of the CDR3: TGCAGCGTTACAGGTCGGTTCGCCACTGAAGCTTTCTTT. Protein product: CSVTGRFATEAFF.

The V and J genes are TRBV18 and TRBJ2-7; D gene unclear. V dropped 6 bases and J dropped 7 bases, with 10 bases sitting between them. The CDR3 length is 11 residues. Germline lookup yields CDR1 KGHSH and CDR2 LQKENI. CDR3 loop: CASSPSREQYF. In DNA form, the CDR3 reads TGTGCCAGCTCCCCTTCTAGGGAGCAGTACTTC.

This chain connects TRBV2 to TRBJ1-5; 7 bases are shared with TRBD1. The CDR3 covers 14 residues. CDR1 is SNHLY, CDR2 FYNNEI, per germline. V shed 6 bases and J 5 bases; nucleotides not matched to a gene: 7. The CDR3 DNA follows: TGTGCCAGCAGCGCCGACAGGGACGATCAGCCCCAGCATTTT. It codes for CASSADRDDQPQHF.

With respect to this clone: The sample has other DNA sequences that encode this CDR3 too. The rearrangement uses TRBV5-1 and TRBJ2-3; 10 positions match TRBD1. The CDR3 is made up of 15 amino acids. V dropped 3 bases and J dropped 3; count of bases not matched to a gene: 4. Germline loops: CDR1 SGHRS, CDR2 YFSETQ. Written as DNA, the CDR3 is TGCGCCAGCAGCTCCCGGGACAGGGGAACAGATACGCAGTATTTT. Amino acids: CASSSRDRGTDTQYF.

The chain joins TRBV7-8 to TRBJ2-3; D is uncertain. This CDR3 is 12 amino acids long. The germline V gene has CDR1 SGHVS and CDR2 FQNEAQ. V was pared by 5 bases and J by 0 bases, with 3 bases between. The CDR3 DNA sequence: TGTGCCAGCAGCCAAAGCACAGATACGCAGTATTTT. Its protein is CASSQSTDTQYF.

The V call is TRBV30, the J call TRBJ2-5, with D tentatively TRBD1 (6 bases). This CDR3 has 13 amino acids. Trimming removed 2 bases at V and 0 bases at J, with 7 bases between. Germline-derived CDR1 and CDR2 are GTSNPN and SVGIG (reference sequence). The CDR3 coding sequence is TGTGCCTGGAGTAAGGGGGACCAAGAGACCCAGTACTTC. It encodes CAWSKGDQETQYF.